This TCR beta chain originates from a study of blood T cells in healthy people across ages. Notes on the study in general: More naive CD4+ cells and higher diversity marked long-lived donors relative to aged donors.

Peripheral blood from each donor was collected in a volume of 8 to 10 milliliters. The second PCR ran about 6 to 11 cycles with a sample-barcoded 5' primer and J-beta primers. Every cDNA molecule carried a tag from a template-switch adaptor bearing 12 random nucleotides. A single record per CDR3 protein comes from TCRdb applying MiXCR to the 5' RACE reads. The top ten clones hold about 15% of a sample with around 670,000 distinct CDR3 sequences, roughly 30% of them seen once. With respect to this clonotype: What it binds is not known.

Germline V lookup: CDR1 MNHNS, CDR2 SASEGT. Trimming took 6 bases from V and 0 from J, leaving 9 bases between them. This CDR3 comprises 15 residues. The rearrangement uses TRBV6-1 and TRBJ1-6; D remains ambiguous. The clonotype was recovered from a woman of 80 years or more in good health. The specimen sequenced was blood. CDR3 nucleotides: TGTGCCAGCAGGGACGCGAGCTCCTATAATTCACCCCTCCACTTT. Its protein product is CASRDASSYNSPLHF.